The subject of this entry is one TCR beta chain. Here immunoSEQ multiplex PCR was the method, and the copy in TCRdb shows in-frame clones only, minus some. The repertoire includes more than 70,000 clones, approximately 90% of them detected once, and 1.6% sits in the top ten. The sample comes from a study of T cells after somatic rescue of genetic block. This CDR3 has 13 residues. V lost 8 bases and J lost 3, with 13 bases in between. Germline V gene lookup returns CDR1 MGHRA and CDR2 YSYEKL. The TCR originated in a woman aged 18-29 years. The specimen was peripheral blood mononuclear cells (PBMCs). The V gene is TRBV4-1, the J gene TRBJ1-1, with a possible D match to TRBD1 (5 bases). The CDR3 coding sequence is TGCGCCAGCGCTTTGTTGGGGCACACTGAAGCTTTCTTT. Its protein is CASALLGHTEAFF.